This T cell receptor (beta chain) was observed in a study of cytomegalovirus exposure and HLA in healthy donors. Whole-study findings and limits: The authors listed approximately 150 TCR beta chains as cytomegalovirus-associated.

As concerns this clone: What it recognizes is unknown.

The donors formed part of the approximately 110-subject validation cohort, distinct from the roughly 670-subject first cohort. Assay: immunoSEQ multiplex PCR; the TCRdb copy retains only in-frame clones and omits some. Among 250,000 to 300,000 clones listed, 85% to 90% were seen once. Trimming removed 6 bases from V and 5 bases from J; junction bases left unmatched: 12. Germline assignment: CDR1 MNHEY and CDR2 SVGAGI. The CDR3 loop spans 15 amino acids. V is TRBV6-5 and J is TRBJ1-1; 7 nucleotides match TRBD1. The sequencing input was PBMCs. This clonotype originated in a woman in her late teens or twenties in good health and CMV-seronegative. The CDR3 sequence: CASRTRWTGRTEAFF. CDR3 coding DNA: TGTGCCAGCAGGACTAGGTGGACAGGAAGGACTGAAGCTTTCTTT.